This is a list of T cell receptor beta chains from one sample in a study of spatial heterogeneity in lung cancer. From the 5' RACE reads, TCRdb called clonotypes with MiXCR, one entry per CDR3 protein. The sample contains about 8,600 distinct CDR3 sequences, 4% to 5.5% of which appear only once. The sample was PBMCs, taken at surgery. The receptor source for this set is a male donor with early-stage non-small cell lung cancer. The CDR3 runs from the conserved cysteine through the conserved F or W. Fields, in order: J gene, V gene, clone size, D gene, CDR3 protein, CDR3 DNA. A D gene is named only where the DNA matches it firmly. Some rows have no size entry. The others give once, few or many, or a class for an expanded clone.

TRBJ1-3,TRBV28,many,-,CASSLFRVSGNTIYF,TGTGCCAGCAGTCTATTTCGGGTTTCTGGAAACACCATATATTTT
TRBJ1-1,TRBV6-2/TRBV6-3,-,TRBD1,CASGPGGRMNTEAFF,TGTGCCAGTGGCCCAGGGGGTAGGATGAACACTGAAGCTTTCTTT
TRBJ2-3,TRBV12-3/TRBV12-4,many,-,CASSPSGGATDTQYF,TGTGCCAGCAGCCCCAGTGGGGGGGCCACAGATACGCAGTATTTT
TRBJ1-2,TRBV28,few,-,CASNRVNYGYTF,TGTGCCAGCAACCGGGTAAACTATGGCTACACCTTC
TRBJ2-6,TRBV15,medium-sized,-,CATSSAPSGANVLTF,TGTGCCACCAGCAGTGCCCCCTCTGGGGCCAACGTCCTGACTTTC
TRBJ1-2,TRBV28,many,-,CASSAGGSYTF,TGTGCCAGCAGTGCCGGGGGGAGCTACACCTTC
TRBJ2-1,TRBV20-1,many,TRBD2,CSAGGTSGYNEQFF,TGCAGTGCGGGGGGGACTAGCGGGTACAATGAGCAGTTCTTC
TRBJ1-2,TRBV28,many,-,CASSPRGRSNYGYTF,TGTGCCAGCAGTCCCCGGGGGAGATCTAACTATGGCTACACCTTC
TRBJ1-2,TRBV4-1,few,-,CASSPDRHYYGYTF,TGCGCCAGCAGCCCGGACAGACATTACTATGGCTACACCTTC
TRBJ2-5,TRBV11-1,once,-,CASSLQGTQETQYF,TGTGCCAGCAGCTTACAGGGGACCCAAGAGACCCAGTACTTC
TRBJ2-7,TRBV7-9,few,-,CASSDEPGIGEQYF,TGTGCCAGCAGCGACGAGCCAGGGATCGGCGAGCAGTACTTC
TRBJ2-5,TRBV7-9,-,TRBD2,CASSLGLAGDQETQYF,TGTGCCAGCAGCTTAGGACTAGCGGGGGACCAAGAGACCCAGTACTTC
TRBJ2-7,TRBV6-5,medium-sized,-,CASKESEFHEQYF,TGTGCCAGCAAGGAAAGTGAGTTCCACGAGCAGTACTTC
TRBJ2-3,TRBV10-2,many,TRBD2,CASRDLAGPSTDTQYF,TGCGCCAGCAGGGACCTAGCGGGACCTAGCACAGATACGCAGTATTTT
TRBJ1-2,TRBV4-2,many,-,CASSQVQGSNYGYTF,TGTGCCAGCAGCCAAGTTCAGGGGAGTAACTATGGCTACACCTTC
TRBJ1-5,TRBV12-3/TRBV12-4,few,-,CASTLGGRPQHF,TGTGCCAGCACCCTTGGGGGCCGGCCCCAGCATTTT
TRBJ1-1,TRBV7-2,many,-,CASSFLRTEAFF,TGTGCCAGCAGCTTTTTGAGGACTGAAGCTTTCTTT
TRBJ2-5,TRBV11-2,many,TRBD2,CASSSGGGETQYF,TGTGCCAGCAGCTCCGGGGGGGGAGAGACCCAGTACTTC
TRBJ1-3,TRBV11-2,-,-,CASSLEVAASDRDTIYF,TGTGCCAGCAGCTTAGAGGTGGCGGCCTCGGACCGGGACACCATATATTTT
TRBJ1-1,TRBV28,many,TRBD1,CASSETTGGFAEAFF,TGTGCCAGCAGTGAAACGACAGGGGGCTTCGCTGAAGCTTTCTTT
TRBJ2-1,TRBV11-2,many,TRBD2,CASSLKAGGTYNEQFF,TGTGCCAGCAGCTTAAAAGCGGGGGGGACCTACAATGAGCAGTTCTTC
TRBJ1-6,TRBV7-2,medium-sized,-,CASSPRWGDSPLHF,TGTGCCAGCAGCCCTAGGTGGGGAGATTCACCCCTCCACTTT
TRBJ1-2,TRBV11-2,many,-,CASTTDRNYGYTF,TGTGCCAGCACCACGGACAGAAACTATGGCTACACCTTC
TRBJ2-5,TRBV27,many,-,CASSFLGSNQETQYF,TGTGCCAGCAGTTTTCTCGGTAGCAATCAAGAGACCCAGTACTTC
TRBJ1-6,TRBV3-1,many,-,CASSQEGQFESSPLHF,TGTGCCAGCAGCCAAGAAGGACAGTTCGAAAGTTCACCCCTCCACTTT
TRBJ1-1,TRBV6-5,many,-,CASRHRDLTYSRTEAFF,TGTGCCAGCAGACACCGGGATCTTACTTATTCGAGGACTGAAGCTTTCTTT
TRBJ2-3,TRBV12-3/TRBV12-4,many,-,CASSFFSSGRKYF,TGTGCCAGCAGTTTCTTTAGTTCTGGGCGGAAGTATTTT
TRBJ2-5,TRBV20-1,many,-,CSAGGAAQYF,TGCAGTGCTGGCGGAGCGGCCCAGTACTTC
TRBJ1-6,TRBV7-9,few,-,CAATPWSQLSSPLHF,TGTGCCGCCACGCCATGGAGCCAGCTCAGTTCACCCCTCCACTTT
TRBJ2-3,TRBV9,many,TRBD1,CASSGTGGLNTQYF,TGTGCCAGCAGCGGAACAGGGGGCTTAAATACGCAGTATTTT
TRBJ2-5,TRBV11-2,many,-,CASSSPPPGGGLGETQYF,TGTGCCAGCAGCAGCCCCCCCCCAGGGGGGGGGCTAGGAGAGACCCAGTACTTC
TRBJ1-5,TRBV2,many,-,CASSDPGRAFPQHF,TGTGCCAGCAGTGATCCGGGACGAGCCTTTCCCCAGCATTTT
TRBJ2-1,TRBV20-1,medium-sized,-,CSQDRPSYNEQFF,TGCAGCCAAGACAGACCCTCCTACAATGAGCAGTTCTTC
TRBJ1-6,TRBV14,many,-,CASSQGRENSPLHF,TGTGCCAGCAGCCAGGGGCGGGAGAATTCACCCCTCCACTTT
TRBJ1-2,TRBV2,many,-,CASSASDPSGYTF,TGTGCCAGCAGTGCGTCGGATCCCTCTGGCTACACCTTC
TRBJ2-1,TRBV5-1,medium-sized,TRBD2,CASSLSAGGINEQFF,TGCGCCAGCAGCTTGAGTGCGGGGGGAATCAATGAGCAGTTCTTC
TRBJ1-5,TRBV12-3/TRBV12-4,few,-,CASSPGTTQPQHF,TGTGCCAGCAGTCCGGGGACAACTCAGCCCCAGCATTTT
TRBJ2-7,TRBV25-1,many,-,CASSDILTPYEQYF,TGTGCCAGCTCTGACATCTTAACTCCCTACGAGCAGTACTTC
TRBJ1-5,TRBV20-1,many,-,CSARVWGNSNQPQHF,TGCAGTGCTAGAGTGTGGGGGAATAGCAATCAGCCCCAGCATTTT
TRBJ2-2,TRBV6-2/TRBV6-3,medium-sized,-,CASSYGASDTGELFF,TGTGCCAGCAGTTACGGAGCTAGCGACACCGGGGAGCTGTTTTTT
TRBJ1-2,TRBV7-2,many,TRBD1,CASSPGTDLLRGGYTF,TGTGCCAGCAGCCCCGGGACAGACTTACTCCGGGGTGGCTACACCTTC
TRBJ1-6,TRBV11-2,many,-,CASSLFLAKSTDSYNSPLHF,TGTGCCAGCAGCTTATTCTTGGCCAAAAGCACCGACTCCTATAATTCACCCCTCCACTTT
TRBJ1-2,TRBV20-1,once,-,CSASLTGLWDSF,TGCAGTGCTAGCCTTACAGGACTTTGGGACTCCTTC
TRBJ2-5,TRBV7-7,many,TRBD2,CASSRTTSSETQYF,TGTGCCAGCAGCCGTACGACTAGCTCGGAGACCCAGTACTTC
TRBJ2-2,TRBV10-2,many,-,CASSELGELFF,TGCGCCAGCAGTGAGTTGGGGGAGCTGTTTTTT
TRBJ2-1,TRBV12-3/TRBV12-4,few,-,CASCRAYNEQFF,TGTGCCAGCTGCCGGGCATACAATGAGCAGTTCTTC
TRBJ2-7,TRBV20-1,many,TRBD1,CSARGTGSTYEQYF,TGCAGTGCTAGAGGGACAGGGTCCACCTACGAGCAGTACTTC
TRBJ1-1,TRBV27,many,-,CASSLSWAGSTEAFF,TGTGCCAGCAGTTTAAGTTGGGCGGGTTCCACTGAAGCTTTCTTT
TRBJ1-6,TRBV20-1,many,-,CSARDTPWSSPLHF,TGCAGTGCTAGAGATACTCCCTGGAGTTCACCCCTCCACTTT
TRBJ2-2,TRBV24-1,many,TRBD1,CATSDHGQGDKELFF,TGTGCCACCAGTGATCACGGACAGGGGGATAAGGAGCTGTTTTTT
TRBJ2-1,TRBV6-2/TRBV6-3,many,TRBD2,CASSKASGDYNEQFF,TGTGCCAGCAGCAAGGCTAGCGGGGACTACAATGAGCAGTTCTTC
TRBJ2-5,TRBV4-2,many,-,CASSNKREETQYF,TGTGCCAGCAGCAATAAGAGGGAAGAGACCCAGTACTTC
TRBJ2-5,TRBV7-2,many,-,CASSPDSGTKETQYF,TGTGCCAGCAGCCCAGATTCCGGGACAAAGGAGACCCAGTACTTC
TRBJ2-5,TRBV7-2,many,-,CASSLEMQETQYF,TGTGCCAGCAGCTTAGAGATGCAAGAGACCCAGTACTTC